These 12 T cell receptor beta chains originate from one sample sequenced in a study of cytomegalovirus exposure and HLA in healthy donors. The PCR was carried out with 60 Vbeta primers and 13 Jbeta primers. Only in-frame clones appear in the TCRdb table, and some are missing; sequencing was by immunoSEQ multiplex PCR. This table holds more than 90,000 clones, approximately 71% found once. The source material was PBMCs. These receptors all come from a female donor in good health and CMV-seronegative.

The V and J genes are TRBV6-5 and TRBJ1-2; D not certain. Germline V gene sequence: CDR1 MNHEY, CDR2 SVGAGI. The CDR3 covers 12 residues. Trimming took off 6 bases at V and 2 bases at J, with 7 bases between the two ends. The CDR3 DNA reads TGTGCCAGCAGAACAGAGAACTATGGCTACACCTTC. This gives the protein CASRTENYGYTF.

This chain links TRBV19 with TRBJ2-1; TRBD2 matches 13 bases. This CDR3 spans 16 amino acids. The junction had 6 bases not matched to a gene; V was cut back by 3 bases and J by 7 bases. The germline V gene encodes CDR1 LNHDA and CDR2 SQIVND (reference sequence). The CDR3 is CASSIPPGLAGNEQFF. The CDR3 DNA reads as TGTGCCAGTAGTATCCCCCCGGGACTAGCGGGGAATGAGCAGTTCTTC.

J is TRBJ2-3 and V is TRBV11-3; TRBD2 agrees at 12 bases. The J segment lost 4 bases and the V segment lost 4 bases, leaving 6 bases of the junction unmatched. This CDR3 has 16 residues. CDR1 is SGHNT, CDR2 YENEEA, per germline. CDR3 DNA: TGTGCCAGCAGCTCTAGCGGGGGGGCTCACCCAGATACGCAGTATTTT. This translates into CASSSSGGAHPDTQYF.

The chain combines TRBV30 with TRBJ2-1; 11 nucleotides align to TRBD2. Germline V gives CDR1 GTSNPN, CDR2 SVGIG (reference sequence). The CDR3 extends over 14 amino acids. V was clipped by 1 base and J by 8 bases; unmatched bases: 4. Here the CDR3 DNA reads TGTGCCTGGAGTGCCTGGGGACTAGCGGATGAGCAGTTCTTC. Protein product: CAWSAWGLADEQFF.

The chain combines TRBV10-2 with TRBJ1-6; TRBD1 is a possible D gene (5 bases). CDR3 size: 17 residues. Germline V lookup: CDR1 WSHSY, CDR2 SAAADI. The V end lost 2 bases, the J end lost 2 bases, and 13 bases lay between the germline ends. CDR3 residues: CASSEKGSYTYNSPLHF. In DNA form, the CDR3 reads TGCGCCAGCAGTGAGAAGGGGTCCTACACCTATAATTCACCCCTCCACTTT.

The chain has TRBV20-1 and TRBJ1-2; the D gene is possibly TRBD1 (5 bases). The germline gives CDR1 DFQATT, CDR2 SNEGSKA (reference sequence). Between the trimmed V and J ends, which lost 3 bases and 12 bases, there was a span of 14 bases. There are 11 residues in the CDR3. CDR3 DNA: TGCAGTGCTAGGGGGACTTCGTTGGACACCTTC. It specifies CSARGTSLDTF.

V is TRBV6-8 and J is TRBJ1-1, with D unresolved. Germline assignment: CDR1 MNHGY and CDR2 SAAAGT. Trimming shortened V by 7 bases and J by 3 bases, and 6 bases separated the two germline ends. This CDR3 comprises 11 residues. This CDR3 is CASISYTEAFF. The CDR3 coding sequence is TGTGCCAGCATCTCCTACACTGAAGCTTTCTTT.

The rearrangement joins TRBV19 to TRBJ2-2; 7 bases agree with TRBD2. Trimming at V came to 6 bases and at J to 5 bases, leaving 3 bases not matched to a gene. The CDR3 contains 13 residues. From germline, CDR1 is LNHDA and CDR2 SQIVND (reference sequence). The CDR3 sequence is CASSGRWTGELFF. The CDR3, as DNA: TGTGCCAGTAGCGGGAGGTGGACCGGGGAGCTGTTTTTT. Looking up the rest from reference TRBV19 and TRBJ2-2 gives the full variable domain: DGGITQSPKYLFRKEGQNVTLSCEQNLNHDAMYWYRQDPGQGLRLIYYSQIVNDFQKGDIAEGYSVSREKKESFPLTVTSAQKNPTAFYLCASSGRWTGELFFGEGSRLTVL.

The chain is built from TRBV18 and TRBJ1-4; D uncertain. V dropped 2 bases and J dropped 4 bases, with 5 bases sitting between them. The CDR3 has 13 amino acids. Germline CDR1 is KGHSH and CDR2 is LQKENI. This chain's CDR3 is CASSPAVNEKLFF. The CDR3 nucleotides are TGTGCCAGCTCACCAGCGGTTAATGAAAAACTGTTTTTT.

The chain combines TRBV6-6 with TRBJ1-5; D unresolved. Germline V gene sequence: CDR1 MNHNY, CDR2 SVGAGI (reference sequence). V lost 0 bases and J 4 bases, leaving 7 bases between the germline ends. The CDR3 loop spans 14 amino acids. The CDR3 sequence is CASSYSTFNQPQHF. CDR3 nucleotides: TGTGCCAGCAGTTACTCGACTTTTAATCAGCCCCAGCATTTT.

The rearrangement uses TRBV19 and TRBJ2-5; TRBD1 matches at 9 bases. The J call may not be correct, given that the DNA end is closer to TRBJ2-7. Germline CDR1 is LNHDA and CDR2 is SQIVND (reference sequence). The CDR3 is 15 amino acids. As DNA, the CDR3 is TGTGCCAGTAGTACATGGGACAGGGAGGCTCGCGAGCAGTACTTC. This encodes CASSTWDREAREQYF.

V is TRBV28 and J is TRBJ1-2, with D perhaps TRBD1 (5 bases). The CDR3 has 14 amino acids. Trimming removed 5 bases from V and 2 bases from J, with 12 bases in between. Germline V gene sequence: CDR1 MDHEN, CDR2 SYDVKM. CDR3 region: CASSPGSANYGYTF. CDR3 nucleotide sequence: TGTGCCAGCAGTCCAGGGTCCGCGAACTATGGCTACACCTTC.